This section outlines one T cell receptor (beta chain) sequence together with its context. These data originate in a study of blood T cell repertoires in COVID-19. Generated by immunoSEQ multiplex PCR, the TCRdb table keeps only in-frame clones and is missing some. The profile shows some 200,000 clones, approximately 83% of them singletons. V was clipped by 3 bases and J by 7 bases, with 8 bases between them. CDR3 size: 12 residues. CDR1 is ENHRY and CDR2 is SYGVKD in the germline V gene. Each exposed participant met a COVID-19 case in the 2 weeks preceding study entry. Sequenced material: PBMCs or T cells enriched from blood (not recorded which). The source is a woman aged 45-65 years who had been exposed to COVID-19. The chain employs TRBV10-3 and TRBJ2-3; perhaps TRBD1 as D (5 bases). Here the CDR3 DNA reads TGTGCCATCAGTGATCAGGGAAATACGCAGTATTTT. Protein product: CAISDQGNTQYF.